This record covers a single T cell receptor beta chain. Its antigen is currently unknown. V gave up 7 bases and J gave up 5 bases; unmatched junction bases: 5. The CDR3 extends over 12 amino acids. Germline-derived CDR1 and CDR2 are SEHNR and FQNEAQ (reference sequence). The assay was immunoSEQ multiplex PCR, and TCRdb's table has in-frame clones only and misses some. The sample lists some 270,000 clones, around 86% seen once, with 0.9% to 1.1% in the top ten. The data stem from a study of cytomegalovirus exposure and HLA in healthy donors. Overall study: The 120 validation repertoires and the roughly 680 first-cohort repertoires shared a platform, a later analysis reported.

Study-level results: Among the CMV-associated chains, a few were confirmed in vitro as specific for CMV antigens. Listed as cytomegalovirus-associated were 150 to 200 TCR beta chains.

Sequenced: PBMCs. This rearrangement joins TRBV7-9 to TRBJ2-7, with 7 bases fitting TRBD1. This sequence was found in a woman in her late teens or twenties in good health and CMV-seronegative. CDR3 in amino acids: CASIKQGNEQYF. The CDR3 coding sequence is TGTGCCAGCATCAAACAGGGGAACGAGCAGTACTTC.